The 30 T cell receptor beta chains below come from one sample, sequenced in a study of shared clonotypes between healthy human individuals. The protocol was immunoSEQ multiplex PCR, while the TCRdb copy is restricted to in-frame clones and leaves out a portion. The data show about 2 million clones, 85% to 95% seen once. The material sequenced was naive CD4+ T cells sorted from blood. Subset reported: CD45RA+ positively selected. The receptors shown here come from a man between 18 and 29 years old in good health.

V and J are TRBV4-2 and TRBJ1-4, with D perhaps TRBD1 (5 bases). This CDR3 is built from 16 residues. CDR1 LGHNA and CDR2 YNFKEQ come from the germline V gene. V dropped 1 base and J dropped 6 bases, with 15 bases sitting between them. In DNA form, the CDR3 reads TGTGCCAGCAGCCAAGCCATGGGGGGTAAGGATGAAAAACTGTTTTTT. Its protein product is CASSQAMGGKDEKLFF.

The J gene is TRBJ1-4, the V gene TRBV7-9, with 7 bases identical to TRBD1. Germline V gene lookup returns CDR1 SEHNR and CDR2 FQNEAQ (reference sequence). The CDR3 has 18 amino acids. The J segment lost 0 bases and the V segment lost 6 bases, leaving 13 bases of the junction unmatched. The CDR3 bases are TGTGCCAGCAGTCTGAGTCTCGGGACAGCCGCAACTAATGAAAAACTGTTTTTT. This encodes CASSLSLGTAATNEKLFF.

This clone was observed once. The chain uses TRBV9 and TRBJ2-7; 9 bases line up with TRBD1. The CDR3 runs to 16 residues. Looked up from germline, CDR1 is SGDLS and CDR2 is YYNGEE. The V segment lost 3 bases and the J segment 3 bases; nucleotides outside the gene matches: 10. CDR3 amino acids: CASSGGTGKGNYEQYF. CDR3 sequence (DNA): TGTGCCAGCAGCGGGGGGACAGGGAAAGGGAACTACGAGCAGTACTTC.

This chain uses TRBV27 with TRBJ2-1, with a weak D call TRBD1 (6 bases). Germline CDR1 reads MNHEY; CDR2 reads SMNVEV (reference sequence). The CDR3 runs to 14 residues. V lost 7 bases and J lost 2, with 12 bases in between. As DNA, the CDR3 is TGTGCCAGCATTCCAGGGGCCCCCTACAATGAGCAGTTCTTC. This sequence encodes CASIPGAPYNEQFF.

This rearrangement joins TRBV6-1 to TRBJ2-5; D perhaps matches TRBD1 (5 bases). The V gene lost 5 bases and the J gene lost 7 bases, with 14 bases spanning the gap. CDR3 length: 13 residues. In germline, CDR1 is MNHNS, CDR2 SASEGT. In DNA, the CDR3 is TGTGCCAGCAGTCGAGGACATCCGGGGACCCAGTACTTC. Protein: CASSRGHPGTQYF.

The chain is built from TRBV11-3 and TRBJ2-3; TRBD1 aligns across 7 bases. Germline V gives CDR1 SGHNT, CDR2 YENEEA. The CDR3 has 14 residues. V lost 5 bases, J lost 2 bases, and 4 bases stayed unmatched. In nucleotides, the CDR3 is TGTGCCAGCAGCAGACAGGGCCTCACAGATACGCAGTATTTT. This encodes CASSRQGLTDTQYF.

The chain recombines TRBV5-1 with TRBJ2-1, with D perhaps given as TRBD1 or TRBD2 (6 bases each). CDR1 and CDR2 from the germline V gene are SGHRS and YFSETQ. The V gene lost 7 bases and the J gene lost 6 bases, with 14 bases spanning the gap. This CDR3 contains 13 residues. CDR3 DNA sequence: TGCGCCAGCTCGACAGGAGGGGTCAATGAGCAGTTCTTC. Its protein is CASSTGGVNEQFF.

The V and J genes are TRBV25-1 and TRBJ2-7, with 9 nucleotides matching TRBD1. J was trimmed by 2 bases and V by 5 bases; bases with no gene match: 7. The length of the CDR3 is 15 residues. Germline V gene sequence: CDR1 MGHDK, CDR2 SYGVNS. The CDR3 here is CASSSTGGRTYEQYF. CDR3 nucleotides: TGTGCCAGCAGTTCAACAGGGGGCAGAACCTACGAGCAGTACTTC.

This chain joins TRBV10-3 and TRBJ1-1, with D possibly TRBD1 on 6 matching bases. CDR3 size: 13 residues. Trimming took 8 bases from V and 2 from J, leaving 12 bases between them. Germline CDR1 reads ENHRY; CDR2 reads SYGVKD. CDR3 coding DNA: TGTGCCATCTCTCCGGACAGCAACACTGAAGCTTTCTTT. It is translated as CAISPDSNTEAFF.

This clone came up once. At one end, the junction sequence differs from germline, possibly due to a read error. V and J are TRBV7-7 and TRBJ2-5; 9 positions agree with TRBD2. The CDR3 contains 15 residues. Germline loops: CDR1 SSHAT, CDR2 FNYEAQ (reference sequence). In DNA form, the CDR3 reads TGTGCTAGCAGCACGCGACTAGCGGTACAAGAGACCCAGTACTTC. Amino acids: CASSTRLAVQETQYF. The entire variable domain, with the rest obtained from reference TRBV7-7 and TRBJ2-5, is as follows: GAGVSQSPRYKVTKRGQDVTLRCDPISSHATLYWYQQALGQGPEFLTYFNYEAQPDKSGLPSDRFSAERPEGSISTLTIQRTEQRDSAMYRCASSTRLAVQETQYFGPGTRLLVL.

The V gene is TRBV5-4, the J gene TRBJ2-5, with TRBD1 matching over 8 bases. The germline V gene encodes CDR1 SGHNT and CDR2 YYREEE (reference sequence). CDR3 size: 16 residues. V was clipped by 5 bases and J by 3 bases; unmatched bases: 12. The CDR3 nucleotides read TGTGCCAGCAGGGCCCCGACCCCAGGGGGCAAAGAGACCCAGTACTTC. Translation gives CASRAPTPGGKETQYF.

The chain joins TRBV6-1 to TRBJ1-6; a weak D match, TRBD1 (6 bases). Germline CDR1 reads MNHNS; CDR2 reads SASEGT. The CDR3 has 14 residues. With 9 bases removed from V and 4 bases from J, the gap between germline ends came to 13 bases. For the CDR3, the DNA is TGTGCCAGTTCGGGACACATATATAATTCACCCCTCCACTTT. Translating gives CASSGHIYNSPLHF.

This clone was observed a handful of times. This chain uses TRBV25-1 with TRBJ1-6; TRBD1 is a possible D gene (5 bases). The ends were cut back, 5 bases at V and 9 bases at J, with 14 bases in the middle. Germline V CDR1 and CDR2: MGHDK, SYGVNS. This CDR3 has 14 amino acids. The CDR3 loop is CASSRGLLFSPLHF. The DNA for the CDR3 is TGTGCCAGCAGTCGGGGACTCCTATTTTCACCCCTCCACTTT.

The chain joins TRBV6-6 to TRBJ1-6; 7 nucleotides agree with TRBD1. The CDR3 sequence is 15 residues long. Per germline, CDR1 MNHNY and CDR2 SVGAGI (reference sequence). V gave up 1 base and J gave up 9 bases; unmatched junction bases: 6. CDR3 coding DNA: TGTGCCAGCAGTTACTTACAGGGGTCAAGTTCACCCCTCCACTTT. Residues: CASSYLQGSSSPLHF.

V and J are TRBV2 and TRBJ2-2; D not certain. The CDR3 extends over 13 amino acids. V was trimmed by 4 bases and J by 7 bases, leaving 10 bases between them. Germline CDR1 SNHLY, CDR2 FYNNEI. CDR3 nucleotides: TGTGCCAGCAGTGCCGAGGACGGCGGGGAGCTGTTTTTT. This translates into CASSAEDGGELFF.

Turning to this clone: Mismatch with germline at one junction end may stem from a read error. J is TRBJ1-6 and V is TRBV30; no clear D gene. Germline assignment: CDR1 GTSNPN and CDR2 SVGIG (reference sequence). This CDR3 is 15 amino acids long. The CDR3 bases are TGTGCCTGGAGTGTCGTTACTGGGCTTAATACACCCCTCCACTTT. Translating it yields CAWSVVTGLNTPLHF.

The chain has TRBV6-5 and TRBJ2-7; TRBD2 matches at 7 bases. The CDR3 contains 14 residues. J was trimmed by 2 bases and V by 5 bases; bases with no gene match: 6. CDR1 and CDR2 from the germline V gene are MNHEY and SVGAGI. The CDR3 spells CASSRAGETYEQYF. DNA of the CDR3: TGTGCCAGCAGTCGGGCGGGAGAGACCTACGAGCAGTACTTC.

The chain recombines TRBV2 with TRBJ2-1; tentative D call: TRBD1 (5 bases). V lost 1 base and J lost 13, with 14 bases in between. The CDR3 is 13 residues long. CDR1 SNHLY and CDR2 FYNNEI come from the germline V gene. The CDR3 protein is CASSEVSGRVQFF. The CDR3 nucleotides are TGTGCCAGCAGTGAAGTCTCGGGCAGGGTCCAGTTCTTC.

The gene calls are TRBV10-2 and TRBJ1-1, with a tentative D call TRBD1 (5 bases). The length of the CDR3 is 14 residues. Trimming removed 0 bases at V and 2 bases at J, with 7 bases between. From germline, CDR1 is WSHSY and CDR2 SAAADI. The CDR3 reads CASSESRGNTEAFF. CDR3 DNA: TGCGCCAGCAGTGAGTCAAGGGGAAACACTGAAGCTTTCTTT.

CDR3 loop: CASSLGTGGTEAFF. As DNA, the CDR3 is TGTGCCAGCAGTTTAGGGACAGGGGGCACTGAAGCTTTCTTT. V and J are TRBV28 and TRBJ1-1; 11 bases fit TRBD1. The V gene end was trimmed by 2 bases and the J gene end by 4 bases; junction bases not matched to a gene: 0. CDR1 and CDR2 from the germline V gene are MDHEN and SYDVKM. The CDR3 covers 14 residues.

This rearrangement joins TRBV2 to TRBJ2-3; D perhaps matches TRBD2 (6 bases). In germline, CDR1 is SNHLY, CDR2 FYNNEI. The CDR3 is 15 residues long. Between the trimmed V and J ends, which lost 4 bases and 6 bases, there was a span of 17 bases. The CDR3 sequence is CASSAFLAEGDTQYF. The CDR3 nucleotides read TGTGCCAGCAGTGCGTTTCTCGCGGAGGGGGATACGCAGTATTTT.

V usage is TRBV10-2 and J usage is TRBJ2-1, with 12 bases lining up with TRBD2. In germline, CDR1 is WSHSY, CDR2 SAAADI. This CDR3 is 14 amino acids long. Unmatched junction bases numbered 7, after V lost 8 bases and J lost 8 bases. The CDR3 DNA is TGCGCCAGCTTAGGACTAGCGGGAATCCATGAGCAGTTCTTC. It is translated as CASLGLAGIHEQFF.

This sequence joins TRBV11-3 and TRBJ1-1, with D uncertain. Germline V gene lookup returns CDR1 SGHNT and CDR2 YENEEA. The CDR3 totals 16 residues. V gave up 5 bases and J gave up 4 bases, with 20 bases separating them. The CDR3 region has the DNA TGTGCCAGCAGCCCGTCGGGTTCTACGGTGCGCACTGAAGCTTTCTTT. Protein: CASSPSGSTVRTEAFF.

The genes are TRBV2 and TRBJ1-5; D call uncertain. The V gene's germline CDR1 is SNHLY and CDR2 FYNNEI. CDR3 length: 14 amino acids. In DNA, the CDR3 is TGTGCGGTTACGGCTTCGGATCGCAATCAGCCCCAGCATTTT. Translated, it gives CAVTASDRNQPQHF.

The rearrangement uses TRBV10-3 and TRBJ2-7; 11 bases agree with TRBD2. CDR1 is ENHRY and CDR2 is SYGVKD in the germline V gene. The V gene end was trimmed by 7 bases and the J gene end by 3 bases; junction bases not matched to a gene: 5. The CDR3 runs 14 residues. The CDR3 DNA is TGTGCCATCACCCCGGGACTAGCGGTCTACGAGCAGTACTTC. It translates to CAITPGLAVYEQYF.

This clone came up once. The identical CDR3 is also encoded by other nucleotide sequences in the sample. The gene calls are TRBV28 and TRBJ1-4, with a possible D match to TRBD1 (5 bases). V was clipped by 4 bases and J by 5 bases, with 11 bases between them. CDR3 length: 14 amino acids. CDR1 and CDR2 (germline): MDHEN, SYDVKM. The CDR3 bases are TGTGCCAGCAGTTCCCCGGGACGGAATGAAAAACTGTTTTTT. Its protein is CASSSPGRNEKLFF.

V usage is TRBV18 and J usage is TRBJ2-3; 7 bases match TRBD1. CDR3 size: 15 residues. With 3 bases clipped from V and 3 bases from J, the junction kept 6 bases outside the gene matches. CDR1 is KGHSH and CDR2 is LQKENI in the germline V gene. CDR3 bases: TGTGCCAGCTCACCGTGGAGACAGGGTACAGATACGCAGTATTTT. It encodes CASSPWRQGTDTQYF.

CDR3 bases: TGTGCCAGCAGCTTAAGGGAGGCCTATGGCTACACCTTC. It yields the protein CASSLREAYGYTF. The gene calls are TRBV5-6 and TRBJ1-2; no reliable D call. V lost 2 bases and J 4 bases, leaving 9 bases between the germline ends. Germline loops: CDR1 SGHDT, CDR2 YYEEEE. The CDR3 length is 13 residues.

The chain is built from TRBV21-1 and TRBJ2-3; the table assigns TRBD1, which was not confirmed against the DNA. TRBV21-1 represents a pseudogene. This CDR3 has 15 amino acids. In DNA form, the CDR3 reads TGTGCCAGCAGCAACAGGGGGCAGGTGACAGATACGCAGTATTTT. Translation gives CASSNRGQVTDTQYF.

The genes are TRBV11-2 and TRBJ1-5, with D unclear. Per the germline V gene, CDR1 is SGHAT and CDR2 is FQNNGV. Trimming took off 2 bases at V and 4 bases at J, with 12 bases between the two ends. The CDR3 consists of 15 residues. DNA of the CDR3: TGTGCCAGCAGCTTATATTCGGGTCGAAATCAGCCCCAGCATTTT. Translated: CASSLYSGRNQPQHF.